This TCR beta chain was found in a study of blood T cells in healthy people across ages. The CDR3 is 14 residues long. The germline V gene encodes CDR1 MNHEY and CDR2 SVGAGI. Trimming took off 7 bases at V and 2 bases at J, with 15 bases between the two ends. Next came a second PCR, run for about 7 to 12 cycles, which used a sample-barcoded 5' primer along with a J-beta primer mix. TCRdb re-derived calls from the 5' RACE reads in MiXCR, one entry per CDR3 protein. The sample has over 950,000 distinct CDR3 sequences, just over 50% seen once. This clonotype appeared many times. The sequenced material came from blood. The sequence was obtained from a woman in her sixties in good health. J is TRBJ2-7 and V is TRBV6-5, with D unresolved. The DNA for the CDR3 is TGTGCCAGCAAAGCTCAAACCGGTCCCTACGAGCAGTACTTC. Encoded protein: CASKAQTGPYEQYF.